The 11 T cell receptor beta chains reported below all come from one sample, sequenced in a study of blood T cell repertoires in COVID-19. The data were produced by immunoSEQ multiplex PCR, yet TCRdb's version contains in-frame clones alone and is incomplete. The table includes about 56,000 clones, 89% detected once. Material: peripheral blood. The receptors shown here come from a woman aged 55-70 years with COVID-19, enrolled during active disease.

This chain uses TRBV4-2 with TRBJ2-7; 8 bases match TRBD2. V gave up 0 bases and J gave up 0 bases; unmatched junction bases: 7. CDR3 length: 17 amino acids. Germline CDR1 and CDR2: LGHNA and YNFKEQ. CDR3 amino acids: CASSQEFSGTSSYEQYF. The CDR3 DNA reads as TGTGCCAGCAGCCAAGAGTTTAGCGGGACCTCCTCCTACGAGCAGTACTTC.

The V gene is TRBV27, the J gene TRBJ1-4, with D perhaps TRBD1 (6 bases). Germline lookup yields CDR1 MNHEY and CDR2 SMNVEV (reference sequence). The CDR3 extends over 16 amino acids. V lost 6 bases, J lost 4 bases, and 18 bases lay in between. For the CDR3, the DNA is TGTGCCAGCAGCCCCAGGAGTAGGACAGATAATGAAAAACTGTTTTTT. Its translation is CASSPRSRTDNEKLFF.

The chain carries TRBV27 and TRBJ2-7, with TRBD1 matching 9 bases. The V gene's germline CDR1 is MNHEY and CDR2 SMNVEV (reference sequence). The CDR3 spans 13 residues. Trimming cost V 8 bases and J 4 bases; bases outside gene matches: 6. The chain's CDR3 is CASGDRVGYEQYF. The CDR3 DNA sequence: TGTGCCAGCGGGGACAGGGTGGGTTACGAGCAGTACTTC.

The V and J genes are TRBV4-3 and TRBJ2-1, with 7 bases fitting TRBD2. The CDR3 runs to 15 residues. V lost 4 bases and J lost 4; bases outside the gene matches: 7. Germline V gene sequence: CDR1 LGHNA, CDR2 YSLEER. CDR3 DNA: TGCGCCAGCAGCCGTTGGCTAGCGGAGTACAATGAGCAGTTCTTC. Residues: CASSRWLAEYNEQFF.

The CDR3 reads CAISESLGQGSSYEQYF. The CDR3 bases are TGTGCCATCAGTGAGTCGTTAGGGCAGGGAAGCTCCTACGAGCAGTACTTC. The genes are TRBV10-3 and TRBJ2-7; maybe TRBD1 (5 bases). V was cut by 0 bases and J by 0 bases, with 15 bases left in between. Germline CDR1 and CDR2: ENHRY and SYGVKD. The CDR3 is 17 amino acids.

V and J are TRBV6-6 and TRBJ1-1; D unresolved. Trimming cost V 9 bases and J 5 bases, with 13 bases left between them. Germline V gene lookup returns CDR1 MNHNY and CDR2 SVGAGI (reference sequence). CDR3 length equals 12 residues. In DNA, the CDR3 is TGTGCCAGTCCTGGCCCGGGGACTGAAGCTTTCTTT. Translated, it gives CASPGPGTEAFF.

For this clone: This sample includes further DNA sequences coding for the same CDR3. The chain joins TRBV12-3 or TRBV12-4 to TRBJ1-6; a possible D gene is TRBD1 (6 bases). The CDR3 loop spans 13 amino acids. V was clipped by 8 bases and J by 7 bases, with 12 bases between them. CDR3 amino acids: CASSLTGNSPLHF. The CDR3 DNA is TGTGCCAGCTCTTTGACAGGCAATTCACCCCTCCACTTT.

The chain employs TRBV11-2 and TRBJ2-7; 14 bases align to TRBD2. CDR3 size: 12 residues. CDR1 is SGHAT and CDR2 is FQNNGV in the germline V gene. V was clipped by 8 bases and J by 6 bases; unmatched bases: 0. The CDR3 DNA follows: TGTGCCAGCGGACTAGCGGGAGGCGAGCAGTACTTC. Protein sequence: CASGLAGGEQYF.

The chain is built from TRBV4-3 and TRBJ1-2; 8 bases match TRBD1. Trimming cost V 2 bases and J 8 bases; bases outside gene matches: 4. Germline-derived CDR1 and CDR2 are LGHNA and YSLEER. The length of the CDR3 is 13 residues. The CDR3 is CASSQTDRVGYTF. Here the CDR3 DNA reads TGCGCCAGCAGCCAAACGGACAGGGTCGGCTACACCTTC.

This clone came up a few times. The chain recombines TRBV28 with TRBJ1-5; unclear D gene. The germline V gene has CDR1 MDHEN and CDR2 SYDVKM. The CDR3 spans 11 residues. Trimming took off 5 bases at V and 10 bases at J, with 9 bases between the two ends. This CDR3 is CASSASLPQHF. In DNA, the CDR3 is TGTGCCAGCAGTGCGTCACTCCCCCAGCATTTT.

V usage is TRBV6-5 and J usage is TRBJ2-7, with TRBD1 as a possible D gene (7 bases). The CDR3 has 14 amino acids. CDR1 is MNHEY, CDR2 SVGAGI, per germline. The CDR3 DNA reads as TGTGTCGCGAGGAAGGCAGGGGGGTTCAACGAGCAGTACTTC. Translated, it gives CVARKAGGFNEQYF.